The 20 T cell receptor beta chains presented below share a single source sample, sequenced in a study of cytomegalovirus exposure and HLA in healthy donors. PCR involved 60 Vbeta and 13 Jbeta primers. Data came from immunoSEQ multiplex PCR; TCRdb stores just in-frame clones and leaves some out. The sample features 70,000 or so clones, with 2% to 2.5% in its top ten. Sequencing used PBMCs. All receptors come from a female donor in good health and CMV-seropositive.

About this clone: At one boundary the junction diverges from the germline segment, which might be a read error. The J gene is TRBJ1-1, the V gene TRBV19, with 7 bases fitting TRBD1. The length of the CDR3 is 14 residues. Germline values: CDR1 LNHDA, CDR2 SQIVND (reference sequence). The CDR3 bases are TGTGCCAGTAGCAGGGGGTTCATGAACACTGAAGATTTCTTT. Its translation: CASSRGFMNTEDFF.

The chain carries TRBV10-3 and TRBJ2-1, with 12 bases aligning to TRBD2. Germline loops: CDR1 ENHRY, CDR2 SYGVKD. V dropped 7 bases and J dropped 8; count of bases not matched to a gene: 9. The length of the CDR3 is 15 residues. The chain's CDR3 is CAITRRLAGVDEQFF. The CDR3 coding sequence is TGTGCCATCACTCGCCGACTAGCGGGAGTCGATGAGCAGTTCTTC.

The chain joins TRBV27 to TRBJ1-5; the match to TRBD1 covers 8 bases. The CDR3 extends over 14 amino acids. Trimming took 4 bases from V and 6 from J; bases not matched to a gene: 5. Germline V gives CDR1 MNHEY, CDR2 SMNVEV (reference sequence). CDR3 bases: TGTGCCAGCAGTTCCCAGGGGGCTAGTCAGCCCCAGCATTTT. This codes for CASSSQGASQPQHF.

CDR3 sequence reads: CASNGPAGEEKLFF. CDR3 bases: TGTGCCAGCAATGGGCCGGCAGGGGAAGAAAAACTGTTTTTT. The chain combines TRBV25-1 with TRBJ1-4; D might be TRBD1 (6 bases). The CDR3 spans 14 residues. Trimming took 7 bases from V and 8 from J, leaving 17 bases between them. Looked up from germline, CDR1 is MGHDK and CDR2 is SYGVNS.

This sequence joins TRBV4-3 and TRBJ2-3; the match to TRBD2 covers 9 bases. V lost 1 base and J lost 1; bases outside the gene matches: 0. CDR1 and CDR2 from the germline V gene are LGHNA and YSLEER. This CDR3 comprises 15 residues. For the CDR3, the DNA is TGCGCCAGCAGCCAAGGACTAGCGGGCACAGATACGCAGTATTTT. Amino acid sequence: CASSQGLAGTDTQYF.

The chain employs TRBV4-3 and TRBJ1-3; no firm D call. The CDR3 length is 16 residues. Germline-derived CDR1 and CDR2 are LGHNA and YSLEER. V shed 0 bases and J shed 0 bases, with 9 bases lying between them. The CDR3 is CASSQDSGISGNTIYF. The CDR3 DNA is TGCGCCAGCAGCCAAGATTCGGGGATCTCTGGAAACACCATATATTTT.

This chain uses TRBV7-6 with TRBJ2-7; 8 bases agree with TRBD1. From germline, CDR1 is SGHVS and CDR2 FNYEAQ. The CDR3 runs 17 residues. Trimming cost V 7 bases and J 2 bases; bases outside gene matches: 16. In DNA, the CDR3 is TGTGCCAGCACCCCTTGGGCTCAGACAGGGGCCGCCTACGAGCAGTACTTC. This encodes CASTPWAQTGAAYEQYF.

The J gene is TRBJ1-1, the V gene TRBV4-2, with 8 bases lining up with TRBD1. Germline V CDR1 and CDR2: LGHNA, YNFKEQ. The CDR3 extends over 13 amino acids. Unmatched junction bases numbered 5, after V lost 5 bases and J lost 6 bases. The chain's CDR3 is CASSYTTGAEAFF. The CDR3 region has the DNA TGTGCCAGCAGCTACACGACAGGGGCTGAAGCTTTCTTT.

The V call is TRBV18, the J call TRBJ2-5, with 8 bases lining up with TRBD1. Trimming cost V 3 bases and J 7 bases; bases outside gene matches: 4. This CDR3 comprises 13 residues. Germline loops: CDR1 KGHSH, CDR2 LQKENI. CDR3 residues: CASSPDRVGTQYF. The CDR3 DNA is TGTGCCAGCTCACCGGACAGGGTAGGGACCCAGTACTTC.

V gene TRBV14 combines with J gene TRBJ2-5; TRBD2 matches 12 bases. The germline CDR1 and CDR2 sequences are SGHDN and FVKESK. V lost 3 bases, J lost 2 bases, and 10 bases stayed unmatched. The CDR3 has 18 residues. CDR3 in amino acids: CASSQRLAGGPSQETQYF. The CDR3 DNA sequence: TGTGCCAGCAGCCAGCGGCTAGCGGGAGGGCCCTCACAAGAGACCCAGTACTTC.

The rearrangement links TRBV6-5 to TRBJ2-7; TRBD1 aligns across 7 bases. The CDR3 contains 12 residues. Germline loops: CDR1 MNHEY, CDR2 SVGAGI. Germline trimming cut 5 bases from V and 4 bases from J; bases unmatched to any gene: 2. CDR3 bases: TGTGCCAGCAGTGACAGGGCATACGAGCAGTACTTC. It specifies CASSDRAYEQYF.

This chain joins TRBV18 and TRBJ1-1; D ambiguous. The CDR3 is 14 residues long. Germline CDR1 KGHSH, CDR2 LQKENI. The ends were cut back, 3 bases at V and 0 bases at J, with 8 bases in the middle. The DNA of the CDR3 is TGTGCCAGCTCACCGTCTAGTGTGAACACTGAAGCTTTCTTT. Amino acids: CASSPSSVNTEAFF.

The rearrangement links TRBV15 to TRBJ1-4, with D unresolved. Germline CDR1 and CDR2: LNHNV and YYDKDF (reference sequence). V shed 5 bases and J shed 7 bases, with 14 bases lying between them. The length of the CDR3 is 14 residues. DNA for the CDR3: TGTGCCACCAGCCCCGTGCGGCAACCTGAAAAACTGTTTTTT. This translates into CATSPVRQPEKLFF.

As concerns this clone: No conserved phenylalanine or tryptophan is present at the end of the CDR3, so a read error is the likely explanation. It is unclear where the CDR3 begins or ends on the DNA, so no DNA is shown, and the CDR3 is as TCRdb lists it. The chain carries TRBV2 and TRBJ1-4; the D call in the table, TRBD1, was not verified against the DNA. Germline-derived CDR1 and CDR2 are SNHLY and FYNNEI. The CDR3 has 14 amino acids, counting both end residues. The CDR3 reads CASSPDSRQDLPSY.

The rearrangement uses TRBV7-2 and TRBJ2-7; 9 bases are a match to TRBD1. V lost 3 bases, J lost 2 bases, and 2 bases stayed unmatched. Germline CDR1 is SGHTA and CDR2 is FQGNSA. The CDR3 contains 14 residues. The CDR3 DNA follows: TGTGCCAGCAGCTTGGGACAGGGAACCTACGAGCAGTACTTC. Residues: CASSLGQGTYEQYF.

This chain's CDR3 is CSALPGATGTSVPRTTYEQYF. CDR3 sequence (DNA): TGCAGCGCACTCCCAGGGGCAACCGGGACTAGCGTCCCAAGGACCACCTACGAGCAGTACTTC. This chain uses TRBV29-1 with TRBJ2-7, with 10 nucleotides matching TRBD2. The germline V gene has CDR1 SQVTM and CDR2 ANQGSEA. J lost 2 bases, V lost 7 bases, and 29 bases had no gene match. This CDR3 contains 21 residues.

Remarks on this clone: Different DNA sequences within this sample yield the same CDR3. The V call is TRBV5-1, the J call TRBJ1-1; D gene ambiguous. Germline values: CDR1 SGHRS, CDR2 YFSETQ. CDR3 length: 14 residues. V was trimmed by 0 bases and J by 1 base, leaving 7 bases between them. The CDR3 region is CASSLVGGNTEAFF. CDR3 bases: TGCGCCAGCAGCTTGGTCGGAGGGAACACTGAAGCTTTCTTT. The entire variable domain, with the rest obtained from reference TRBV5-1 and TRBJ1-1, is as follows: KAGVTQTPRYLIKTRGQQVTLSCSPISGHRSVSWYQQTPGQGLQFLFEYFSETQRNKGNFPGRFSGRQFSNSRSEMNVSTLELGDSALYLCASSLVGGNTEAFFGQGTRLTVV.

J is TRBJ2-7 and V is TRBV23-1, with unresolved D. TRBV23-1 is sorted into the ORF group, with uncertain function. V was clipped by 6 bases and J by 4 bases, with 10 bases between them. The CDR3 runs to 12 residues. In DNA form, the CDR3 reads TGCGCCAGCAGGATACAGCCTTACGAGCAGTACTTC. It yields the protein CASRIQPYEQYF.

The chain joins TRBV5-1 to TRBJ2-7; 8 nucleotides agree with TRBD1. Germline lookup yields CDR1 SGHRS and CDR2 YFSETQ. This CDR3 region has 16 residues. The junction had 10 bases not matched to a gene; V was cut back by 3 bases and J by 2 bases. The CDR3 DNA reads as TGCGCCAGCAGCTGGGGAACAGGGGGGAGCGCCTACGAGCAGTACTTC. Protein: CASSWGTGGSAYEQYF.

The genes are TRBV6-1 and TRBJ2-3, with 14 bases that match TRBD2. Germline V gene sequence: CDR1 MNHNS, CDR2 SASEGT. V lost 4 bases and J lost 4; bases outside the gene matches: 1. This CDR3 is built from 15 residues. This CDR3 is CASSGLAGGPDTQYF. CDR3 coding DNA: TGTGCCAGCAGTGGACTAGCGGGAGGGCCAGATACGCAGTATTTT.